One sample yielded the 7 T cell receptor beta chains listed below, sequenced in a study of T cell responses to AZD1222 COVID-19 vaccine. The repertoire was sequenced with immunoSEQ multiplex PCR; TCRdb's copy has only in-frame clones and lacks some. The sample has about 140,000 clones, 80% to 95% seen once. The sequences come from peripheral blood, collected 28 days after the second AZD1222 dose. The source of these receptors is an adult who received the AZD1222 COVID-19 vaccine.

This clone showed up just a few times. One end of the junction fails to match germline, which may point to a read error. This sequence joins TRBV28 and TRBJ1-1; TRBD1 is a possible D gene (6 bases). In germline, CDR1 is MDHEN, CDR2 SYDVKM. The CDR3 extends over 15 amino acids. For the CDR3, the DNA is TGTGCCAGCAGTTTCACAGGGTTTAAGAACTCTGAAGCTTTCTTT. Protein: CASSFTGFKNSEAFF.

The V call is TRBV18, the J call TRBJ1-4, with 7 positions matching TRBD1. The CDR3 contains 12 residues. The germline V gene has CDR1 KGHSH and CDR2 LQKENI. Germline trimming cut 3 bases from V and 8 bases from J; bases unmatched to any gene: 0. The CDR3 reads CASSPGQEKLFF. As DNA, the CDR3 is TGTGCCAGCTCACCGGGACAGGAAAAACTGTTTTTT. Looking up the rest from reference TRBV18 and TRBJ1-4 gives the full variable domain: NAGVMQNPRHLVRRRGQEARLRCSPMKGHSHVYWYRQLPEEGLKFMVYLQKENIIDESGMPKERFSAEFPKEGPSILRIQQVVRGDSAAYFCASSPGQEKLFFGSGTQLSVL.

This clone showed up just a few times. The chain carries TRBV14 and TRBJ2-7; 8 nucleotides agree with TRBD2. Germline CDR1 SGHDN, CDR2 FVKESK. V shed 3 bases, J shed 2 bases, and the junction held 9 bases outside the gene matches. The CDR3 sequence is 16 residues long. CDR3 protein: CASSQGISGAAYEQYF. Here the CDR3 DNA reads TGTGCCAGCAGCCAGGGAATTAGCGGGGCTGCCTACGAGCAGTACTTC.

The V call is TRBV3-1 (or the pseudogene TRBV3-2), the J call TRBJ2-7; 7 bases line up with TRBD2. The CDR3 has 16 amino acids. Unmatched junction bases numbered 9, after V lost 0 bases and J lost 4 bases. Germline CDR1 and CDR2: LGHDT and YNNKEL (reference sequence). The CDR3 sequence is CASSQDRLAVTYEQYF. The DNA for the CDR3 is TGTGCCAGCAGCCAAGATAGGCTAGCGGTAACATACGAGCAGTACTTC.

The J gene is TRBJ2-7, the V gene TRBV5-8; TRBD1 agrees at 9 bases. The trim removed 4 bases at V and 5 bases at J, leaving 7 bases unmatched. The CDR3 spans 14 residues. The germline CDR1 and CDR2 sequences are SGHTS and YDEGEE. The CDR3 nucleotides read TGTGCCAGCAGCAAAAGGACAGGGGACAACGAGCAGTACTTC. This gives the protein CASSKRTGDNEQYF.

The CDR3 spells CAGTSERDNEQFF. As DNA, the CDR3 is TGTGCCGGGACTAGCGAAAGGGACAATGAGCAGTTCTTC. The V and J genes are TRBV30 and TRBJ2-1, with TRBD2 matching 10 bases. Germline assignment: CDR1 GTSNPN and CDR2 SVGIG (reference sequence). CDR3 length equals 13 residues. V was clipped by 8 bases and J by 5 bases; unmatched bases: 6.

The chain couples TRBV5-4 to TRBJ1-1, with 10 bases matching TRBD1. V dropped 4 bases and J dropped 7; count of bases not matched to a gene: 10. The CDR3 has 15 amino acids. Germline loops: CDR1 SGHNT, CDR2 YYREEE (reference sequence). CDR3 region: CASSGPGQGEIEAFF. In DNA, the CDR3 is TGTGCCAGCAGCGGCCCTGGACAGGGGGAGATTGAAGCTTTCTTT.